This section outlines one TCR beta chain sequence together with its context. The V and J ends lost 4 bases and 8 bases, in that order; junction bases with no gene match: 5. The CDR3 extends over 13 amino acids. CDR1 is SGHRS and CDR2 is YFSETQ in the germline V gene. The data originate from a study of blood T cell repertoires in COVID-19. Overall study: From T cells, B-cell-depleted T cells, or PBMCs came the material, which was cDNA or gDNA.

Produced via immunoSEQ multiplex PCR; TCRdb's table is partial and in-frame only. The sample yields roughly 190,000 clones, about 81% seen once. The chain is built from TRBV5-1 and TRBJ1-2, with 10 nucleotides matching TRBD1. Sequenced input: peripheral blood. The receptor's source is a woman aged 60-70 years with COVID-19, enrolled during active disease. The CDR3 region has the DNA TGCGCCAGCAGCCCGGACAGGGGGGAAGGCTACACCTTC. This sequence encodes CASSPDRGEGYTF.